The 4 T cell receptor beta chains reported below all come from one sample, sequenced in a study of blood T cell repertoires in COVID-19. The assay was immunoSEQ multiplex PCR, and TCRdb's table has in-frame clones only and misses some. The profile shows about 300,000 clones, about nine tenths of them singletons. The sequenced sample was PBMCs or T cells enriched from blood (not recorded which). The receptors originated from a woman aged 18 to 35 who had recovered from COVID-19.

The chain carries TRBV9 and TRBJ2-1; 9 bases line up with TRBD2. Germline values: CDR1 SGDLS, CDR2 YYNGEE. Trimming removed 0 bases from V and 4 bases from J; junction bases left unmatched: 2. This CDR3 spans 15 amino acids. The CDR3 region is CASSVAAGGYNEQFF. The CDR3 region has the DNA TGTGCCAGCAGCGTAGCGGCGGGAGGGTACAATGAGCAGTTCTTC.

The gene calls are TRBV20-1 and TRBJ2-1, with D uncertain. CDR3 length: 15 residues. The V end lost 3 bases, the J end lost 1 base, and 13 bases lay between the germline ends. Per germline, CDR1 DFQATT and CDR2 SNEGSKA (reference sequence). The CDR3 here is CSASPPSGSYNEQFF. The CDR3 bases are TGCAGTGCTAGTCCCCCATCCGGGTCCTACAATGAGCAGTTCTTC.

V gene TRBV11-2 combines with J gene TRBJ2-3; D unclear. Germline loops: CDR1 SGHAT, CDR2 FQNNGV. The V and J ends lost 5 bases and 6 bases respectively, with 9 bases between them. The CDR3 has 12 residues. The DNA for the CDR3 is TGTGCCAGCAGCGGTCGCGGCGATACGCAGTATTTT. Protein sequence: CASSGRGDTQYF.

V usage is TRBV24-1 and J usage is TRBJ2-3; D uncertain. The CDR3 consists of 14 residues. Trimming stripped 1 base from V and 4 bases from J, with 8 bases between. Germline V gene sequence: CDR1 KGHDR, CDR2 SFDVKD. The CDR3 protein is CATSDFLEADTQYF. CDR3 in DNA: TGTGCCACCAGTGATTTCCTTGAGGCAGATACGCAGTATTTT.